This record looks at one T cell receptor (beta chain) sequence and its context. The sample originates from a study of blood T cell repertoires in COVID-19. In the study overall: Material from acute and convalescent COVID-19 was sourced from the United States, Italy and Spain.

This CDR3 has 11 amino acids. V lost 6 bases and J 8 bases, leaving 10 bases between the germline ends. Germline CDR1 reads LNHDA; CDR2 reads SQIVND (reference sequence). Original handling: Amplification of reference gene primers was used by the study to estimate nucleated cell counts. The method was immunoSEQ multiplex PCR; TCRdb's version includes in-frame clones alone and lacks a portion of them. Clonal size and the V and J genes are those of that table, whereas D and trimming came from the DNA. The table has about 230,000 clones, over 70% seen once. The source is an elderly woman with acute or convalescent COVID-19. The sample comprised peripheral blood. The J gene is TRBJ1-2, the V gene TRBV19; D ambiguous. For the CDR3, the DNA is TGTGCCAGTAGGACACGAAGCGGCTACACCTTC. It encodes CASRTRSGYTF.